These T cell receptor beta chains were read from a single sample in a study of T cells in Graves' hyperthyroidism and ophthalmopathy. Using its own MiXCR run on the multiplex PCR reads, TCRdb lists one record per CDR3 protein. The data hold fewer than 550,000 distinct CDR3 sequences, with approximately 25% observed a single time. Sample: blood. These receptors all come from a woman in her 30s with Graves' ophthalmopathy. Both conserved end residues are part of each CDR3.

v_call	j_call	cdr3_aa
TRBV6-1	TRBJ1-1	CASTKRGQDTEAFF
TRBV15	TRBJ1-2	CATSRARGPANYGYTF
TRBV19	TRBJ2-7	CASRPTDSSYEQYF
TRBV30	TRBJ1-2	CAWSVGGAGGYTF
TRBV9	TRBJ1-2	CASSVPDLPGQGYYGYTF
TRBV12-3/TRBV12-4	TRBJ1-5	CASSFSQGIGQPQHF
TRBV5-6	TRBJ2-4	CASSPRGLGNIQYF
TRBV6-1	TRBJ1-5	CASSSGTGVTQPQHF
TRBV6-2/TRBV6-3	TRBJ1-1	CASSGQGSGAFF
TRBV19	TRBJ1-5	CASSIGGWAQPQHF
TRBV14	TRBJ2-7	CASSQDPVPRGGLQYF
TRBV6-5	TRBJ1-5	CASVTGNNQPQHF
TRBV25-1	TRBJ2-7	CASSDGYSYEQYF
TRBV6-5	TRBJ1-1	CASIKPQGAITEAFF
TRBV12-3/TRBV12-4	TRBJ2-7	CASSLNSLTYEQYF
TRBV6-5	TRBJ1-2	CASSYLRQGDYGYTF
TRBV27	TRBJ2-4	CASSAGLAGIKNIQYF
TRBV19	TRBJ1-1	CASSIDGYAEAFF
TRBV6-4	TRBJ1-1	CASSDSRQQNTEAFF
TRBV5-1	TRBJ2-7	CASILTPGGFGKQYF
TRBV25-1	TRBJ1-2	CASSSRGTGGEVFYGYTF
TRBV6-1	TRBJ1-1	CASRSPTAGSEAFF
TRBV19	TRBJ1-5	CASSQPGQNIGNQPQHF
TRBV7-9	TRBJ1-3	CASSVTGGSGNTIYF
TRBV6-2/TRBV6-3	TRBJ2-5	CARGGGLSETQYF
TRBV6-1	TRBJ1-2	CASSTGIRAGYTF
TRBV6-5	TRBJ1-5	CASSYSSYMGGQPQHF
TRBV24-1	TRBJ1-2	CATSDPGTGGNYGYTF
TRBV6-1	TRBJ2-7	CASISGNSYSYEQYF
TRBV24-1	TRBJ1-2	CATSDGTGYYGYTF
TRBV10-3	TRBJ1-1	CAISEKSGTGGTEAFF
TRBV12-3/TRBV12-4	TRBJ2-5	CASSSRSGGETQYF
TRBV6-5	TRBJ2-7	CASSSGGGGLQQYF
TRBV25-1	TRBJ2-7	CASSPPLETNSYEQYF
TRBV29-1	TRBJ1-2	CSVGDRSGRAYNGYTF
TRBV28	TRBJ2-6	CASSYLGNVLTF
TRBV5-1	TRBJ2-7	CASSWGGQGYEQYF
TRBV6-5	TRBJ1-2	CASSYLLGPTGGGGYTF
TRBV29-1	TRBJ2-2	CSVTQLNTGELFF
TRBV28	TRBJ2-7	CASSRWLISAYEQYF
TRBV5-4	TRBJ2-5	CASSLAGPMSKETQYF